These 13 T cell receptor beta chains were all obtained from the same sample, sequenced in a study of CD8 T cells in Susac syndrome (dated by TCRdb to about 2019). Receptors were amplified or captured by the immunoSEQ multiplex PCR assay. RNA was extracted with the RNeasy kit and roughly 0.45 to 1 ug was reverse transcribed using random hexamers. TCRdb took the public reads, trimmed them with fastp at Q25, ran MiXCR for clone calling and kept in-frame beta chains. For every CDR3 protein sequence, its rows merge into one entry that carries the most common genes and DNA. For this sample there are around 300,000 distinct CDR3 sequences; approximately 85% appear just once. The ten largest clones add up to approximately 0.2% of the sample. Sequencing was carried out using CD8+ T cells from PBMCs. These receptors were obtained from a human donor with multiple sclerosis.

V usage is TRBV4-3 and J usage is TRBJ2-1, with 9 nucleotides matching TRBD2. The CDR3 is made up of 19 amino acids. Per germline, CDR1 LGHNA and CDR2 YSLEER. After removal of 0 bases from V and 4 bases from J, the junction contained 13 bases not matched to a gene. Here the CDR3 DNA reads TGCGCCAGCAGCCAAGATGGGTTTAGCGGGAGAGGGTGGTACAATGAGCAGTTCTTC. Translating gives CASSQDGFSGRGWYNEQFF.

The J gene is TRBJ2-5, the V gene TRBV12-3 or TRBV12-4; 8 bases match TRBD1. This CDR3 contains 18 residues. The V and J ends lost 6 bases and 1 base, in that order; junction bases with no gene match: 16. The DNA for the CDR3 is TGTGCCAGCAGCTCACTCCACAGGGGGTTGGAGTTCCAAGAGACCCAGTACTTC. This sequence encodes CASSSLHRGLEFQETQYF.

The chain recombines TRBV27 with TRBJ1-5; a possible D gene is TRBD1 (5 bases). The V and J ends lost 1 base and 9 bases respectively, with 13 bases between them. The V gene's germline CDR1 is MNHEY and CDR2 SMNVEV (reference sequence). The CDR3 runs 14 residues. The CDR3: CASSLYPETAPQHF. In nucleotides, the CDR3 is TGTGCCAGCAGTTTATACCCAGAGACAGCGCCCCAGCATTTT.

This clonotype appeared a few times. In DNA form, the CDR3 reads TGTGCCAGCAGCCAAGAGGAGGGCTACGAGCAGTACTTC. It is translated as CASSQEEGYEQYF. The V call is TRBV4-2, the J call TRBJ2-7; possible D gene TRBD2, 6 bases. Germline lookup yields CDR1 LGHNA and CDR2 YNFKEQ. The CDR3 has 13 amino acids. The ends were cut back, 0 bases at V and 3 bases at J, with 6 bases in the middle.

CDR3 coding DNA: TGTGCCAGCAGTGCGGGACAGGCCGCAGATACGCAGTATTTT. This encodes CASSAGQAADTQYF. This chain links TRBV12-3 or TRBV12-4 with TRBJ2-3, with 8 bases fitting TRBD1. The CDR3 sequence is 14 residues long. Germline trimming cut 5 bases from V and 4 bases from J; bases unmatched to any gene: 5.

This clonotype was seen a few times. The chain combines TRBV28 with TRBJ2-7; D not resolved. The CDR3 runs 12 residues. Looked up from germline, CDR1 is MDHEN and CDR2 is SYDVKM. V lost 6 bases and J 6 bases, leaving 12 bases between the germline ends. The CDR3 spells CASSLDKGEQYF. The CDR3 DNA reads TGTGCCAGCAGCCTCGACAAGGGCGAGCAGTACTTC.

V and J are TRBV6-1 and TRBJ2-3; 10 bases map to TRBD2. The CDR3 runs 20 residues. CDR1 and CDR2 from the germline V gene are MNHNS and SASEGT. Unmatched junction bases numbered 20, after V lost 8 bases and J lost 0 bases. CDR3 in DNA: TGTGCCAGCGCTTCCCATCCTAGCGGGAGCCCCGAGATTAGCACAGATACGCAGTATTTT. Its translation is CASASHPSGSPEISTDTQYF.

CDR3 sequence: CASSLTRSWLMDTEAFF. Written as DNA, the CDR3 is TGTGCCAGCAGTTTAACAAGGAGTTGGCTAATGGACACTGAAGCTTTCTTT. The chain has TRBV28 and TRBJ1-1; D remains unclear. Germline CDR1 reads MDHEN; CDR2 reads SYDVKM. This CDR3 is 17 amino acids long. V was pared by 2 bases and J by 3 bases, with 19 bases between. Drawing the rest from reference TRBV28 and TRBJ1-1, the complete variable domain is DVKVTQSSRYLVKRTGEKVFLECVQDMDHENMFWYRQDPGLGLRLIYFSYDVKMKEKGDIPEGYSVSREKKERFSLILESASTNQTSMYLCASSLTRSWLMDTEAFFGQGTRLTVV.

The rearrangement links TRBV29-1 to TRBJ2-2, with 12 bases identical to TRBD1. Germline V gene data show CDR1 as SQVTM and CDR2 as ANQGSEA. V was pared by 6 bases and J by 6 bases, with 5 bases of the junction left unmatched. This CDR3 has 14 residues. The CDR3, as DNA: TGCAGCGTCCTCGGGACAGGGGGCCCCGGGGAGCTGTTTTTT. Translating gives CSVLGTGGPGELFF.

This sequence joins TRBV19 and TRBJ1-5; unclear D gene. This CDR3 has 14 amino acids. The germline gives CDR1 LNHDA, CDR2 SQIVND (reference sequence). Trimming removed 0 bases from V and 1 base from J, with 4 bases in between. CDR3 sequence reads: CASSIDKSNQPQHF. The CDR3 DNA reads TGTGCCAGTAGTATAGATAAAAGCAATCAGCCCCAGCATTTT. The whole variable domain, remainder taken from reference TRBV19 and TRBJ1-5, is DGGITQSPKYLFRKEGQNVTLSCEQNLNHDAMYWYRQDPGQGLRLIYYSQIVNDFQKGDIAEGYSVSREKKESFPLTVTSAQKNPTAFYLCASSIDKSNQPQHFGDGTRLSIL.

The rearrangement joins TRBV30 to TRBJ2-7, with unresolved D. The CDR3 has 13 amino acids. Germline loops: CDR1 GTSNPN, CDR2 SVGIG (reference sequence). V gave up 2 bases and J gave up 5 bases, with 13 bases separating them. CDR3 region: CAWSRSRAHEQYF. The CDR3 region has the DNA TGTGCCTGGAGTAGATCCCGAGCCCACGAGCAGTACTTC.

The chain recombines TRBV4-3 with TRBJ2-3; the D is unclear. V lost 0 bases to trimming and J lost 2 bases, with 9 bases between them. Germline V lookup: CDR1 LGHNA, CDR2 YSLEER. The CDR3 spans 15 residues. The CDR3 spells CASSQDGLFTDTQYF. Written as DNA, the CDR3 is TGCGCCAGCAGCCAAGATGGTCTTTTCACAGATACGCAGTATTTT.

In this sample, this clonotype turned up a few times. The chain combines TRBV27 with TRBJ1-2, with D tentatively TRBD1 (5 bases). With 4 bases removed from V and 3 bases from J, the gap between germline ends came to 9 bases. The CDR3 spans 13 residues. Germline assignment: CDR1 MNHEY and CDR2 SMNVEV (reference sequence). CDR3 amino acids: CASSWGADYGYTF. As DNA, the CDR3 is TGTGCCAGCAGTTGGGGCGCAGACTATGGCTACACCTTC.